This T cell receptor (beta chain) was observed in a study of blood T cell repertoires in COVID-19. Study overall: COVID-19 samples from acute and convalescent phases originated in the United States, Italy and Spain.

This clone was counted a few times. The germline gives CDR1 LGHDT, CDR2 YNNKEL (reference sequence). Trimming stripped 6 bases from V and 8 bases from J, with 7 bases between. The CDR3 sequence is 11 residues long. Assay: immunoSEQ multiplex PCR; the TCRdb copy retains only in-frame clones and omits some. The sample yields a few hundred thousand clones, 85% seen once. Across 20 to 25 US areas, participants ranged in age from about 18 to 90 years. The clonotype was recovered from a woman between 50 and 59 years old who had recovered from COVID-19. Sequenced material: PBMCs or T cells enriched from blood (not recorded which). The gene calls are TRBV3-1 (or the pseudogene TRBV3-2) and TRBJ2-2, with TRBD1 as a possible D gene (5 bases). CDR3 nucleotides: TGTGCCAGCAGACGGACAGGGGAGCTGTTTTTT. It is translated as CASRRTGELFF.